This TCR beta chain was captured by sequencing in a study of beta chain features in type 1 diabetes. Study-level results: Within each of all four CD4+ subsets, Type 1 diabetes patients had TCRB CDR3s that were moderately but significantly shorter. Patients' naive, central memory and Treg TCRB repertoires seemed closer to one another than those of healthy donors.

This clone was seen a single time. Its antigen remains unidentified. Sequencing targeted expressed TCRB transcripts, as all isolated RNA had been reverse transcribed. The average read count of naive, central memory and regulatory T cell samples was 3 million to 4 million. TCRdb's table, derived via immunoSEQ multiplex PCR, lists solely in-frame clones and lacks some. The table has around 140,000 clones, around 10% seen once. The CDR3 length is 17 residues. Germline loops: CDR1 SGHTA, CDR2 FQGTGA. V gave up 1 base and J gave up 2 bases; unmatched junction bases: 4. Sequenced material: central memory CD4+ T cells from blood. This clonotype was obtained from a man younger than 40 with type 1 diabetes. The genes are TRBV7-3 and TRBJ2-6, with TRBD1 identical over 8 bases. CDR3 in DNA: TGTGCCAGCAGCTTAAATCAGGGGGCGCCTGGGGCCAACGTCCTGACTTTC. Its translation: CASSLNQGAPGANVLTF.